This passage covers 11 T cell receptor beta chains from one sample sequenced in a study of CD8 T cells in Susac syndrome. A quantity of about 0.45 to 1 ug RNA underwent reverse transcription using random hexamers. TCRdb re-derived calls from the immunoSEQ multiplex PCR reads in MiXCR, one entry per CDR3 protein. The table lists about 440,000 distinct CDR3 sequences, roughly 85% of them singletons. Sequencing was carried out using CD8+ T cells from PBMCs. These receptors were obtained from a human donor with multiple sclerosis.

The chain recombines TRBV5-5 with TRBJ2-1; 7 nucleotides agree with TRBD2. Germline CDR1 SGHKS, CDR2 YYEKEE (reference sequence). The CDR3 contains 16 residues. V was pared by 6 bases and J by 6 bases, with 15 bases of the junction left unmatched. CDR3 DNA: TGTGCCAGCACCCTTCAGATCGGGACTACCTGCAATGAGCAGTTCTTC. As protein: CASTLQIGTTCNEQFF.

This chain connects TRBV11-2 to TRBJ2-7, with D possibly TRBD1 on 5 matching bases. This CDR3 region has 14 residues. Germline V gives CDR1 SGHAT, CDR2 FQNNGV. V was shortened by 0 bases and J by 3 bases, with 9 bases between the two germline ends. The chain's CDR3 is CASSLDRAHYEQYF. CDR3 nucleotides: TGTGCCAGCAGCTTAGACAGGGCACACTACGAGCAGTACTTC.

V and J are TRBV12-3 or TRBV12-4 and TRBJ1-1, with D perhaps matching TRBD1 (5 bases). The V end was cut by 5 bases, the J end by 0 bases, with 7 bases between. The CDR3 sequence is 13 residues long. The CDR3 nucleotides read TGTGCCAGCAGTGGGACGATGAACACTGAAGCTTTCTTT. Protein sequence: CASSGTMNTEAFF.

The CDR3 DNA follows: TGTGCCATCAGTGACCTTAATCGGGACAGGGGGCCGAACACCGGGGAGCTGTTTTTT. Translation: CAISDLNRDRGPNTGELFF. This chain joins TRBV10-3 and TRBJ2-2; 12 bases align to TRBD1. The ends lost 3 bases at V and 0 bases at J; junction bases unmatched: 8. Per the germline V gene, CDR1 is ENHRY and CDR2 is SYGVKD. There are 19 residues in the CDR3.

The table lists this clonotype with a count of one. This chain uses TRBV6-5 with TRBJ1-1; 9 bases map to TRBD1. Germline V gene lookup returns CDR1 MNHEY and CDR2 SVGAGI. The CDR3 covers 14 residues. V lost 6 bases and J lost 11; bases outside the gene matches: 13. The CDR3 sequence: CASRTLQGASVAFF. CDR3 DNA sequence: TGTGCCAGCAGAACGCTACAGGGGGCTTCGGTCGCTTTCTTT.

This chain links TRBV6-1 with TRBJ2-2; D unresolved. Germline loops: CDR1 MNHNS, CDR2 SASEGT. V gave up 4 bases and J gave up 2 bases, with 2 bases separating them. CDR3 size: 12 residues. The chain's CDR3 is CASSANTGELFF. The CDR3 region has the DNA TGTGCCAGCAGTGCCAACACCGGGGAGCTGTTTTTT.

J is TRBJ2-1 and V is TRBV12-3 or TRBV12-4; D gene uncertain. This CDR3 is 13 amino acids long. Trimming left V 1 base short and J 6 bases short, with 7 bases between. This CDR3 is CASSLGRPNEQFF. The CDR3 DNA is TGTGCCAGCAGTTTAGGGCGACCCAATGAGCAGTTCTTC.

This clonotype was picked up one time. CDR3 DNA: TGCGCCAGCAGCTTTAACGGGAAGACAGATACGCAGTATTTT. As protein: CASSFNGKTDTQYF. The chain recombines TRBV5-1 with TRBJ2-3; TRBD2 is a possible D gene (5 bases). There are 14 residues in the CDR3. Trimming left V 2 bases short and J 3 bases short, with 10 bases between. The germline V gene has CDR1 SGHRS and CDR2 YFSETQ. The whole variable domain, filled in from reference TRBV5-1 and TRBJ2-3, reads KAGVTQTPRYLIKTRGQQVTLSCSPISGHRSVSWYQQTPGQGLQFLFEYFSETQRNKGNFPGRFSGRQFSNSRSEMNVSTLELGDSALYLCASSFNGKTDTQYFGPGTRLTVL.

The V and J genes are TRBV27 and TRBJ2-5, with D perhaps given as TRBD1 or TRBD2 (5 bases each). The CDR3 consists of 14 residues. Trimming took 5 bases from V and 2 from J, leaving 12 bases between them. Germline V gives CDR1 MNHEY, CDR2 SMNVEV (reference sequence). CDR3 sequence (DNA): TGTGCCAGCAGTAATCCGGGGCCACAAGAGACCCAGTACTTC. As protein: CASSNPGPQETQYF.

In DNA form, the CDR3 reads TGTGCCAGCAGTTTAAGGGCAGACTTGACCTACAATGAGCAGTTCTTC. This encodes CASSLRADLTYNEQFF. V and J are TRBV27 and TRBJ2-1; D unclear. CDR3 size: 16 residues. The V end was cut by 2 bases, the J end by 2 bases, with 13 bases between. Germline CDR1 and CDR2: MNHEY and SMNVEV (reference sequence).

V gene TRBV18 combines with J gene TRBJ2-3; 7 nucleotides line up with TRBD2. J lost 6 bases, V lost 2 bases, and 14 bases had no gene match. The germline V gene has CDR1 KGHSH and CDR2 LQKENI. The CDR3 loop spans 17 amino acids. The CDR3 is CASSPVSGVRGTDTQYF. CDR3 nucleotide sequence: TGTGCCAGCTCACCAGTCAGCGGGGTTAGGGGAACGGATACGCAGTATTTT.